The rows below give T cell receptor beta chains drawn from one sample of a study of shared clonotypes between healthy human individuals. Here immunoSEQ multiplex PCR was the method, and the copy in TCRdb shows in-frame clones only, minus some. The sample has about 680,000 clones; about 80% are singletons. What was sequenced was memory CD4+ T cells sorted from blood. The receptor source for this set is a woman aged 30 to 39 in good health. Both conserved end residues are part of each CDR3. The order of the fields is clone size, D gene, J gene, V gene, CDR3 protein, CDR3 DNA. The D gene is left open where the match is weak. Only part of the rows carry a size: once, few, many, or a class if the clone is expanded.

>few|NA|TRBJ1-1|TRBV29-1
CSVVPQLTEAFF
TGCAGCGTTGTGCCCCAGCTCACTGAAGCTTTCTTT
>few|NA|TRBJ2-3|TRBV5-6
CASSLTSSGDTQYF
TGTGCCAGCAGCTTAACGTCATCGGGTGATACGCAGTATTTT
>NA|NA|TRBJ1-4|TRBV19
CASSPRASGGEKLFF
TGTGCCAGCTCCCCTCGGGCCTCTGGAGGGGAAAAACTGTTTTTT
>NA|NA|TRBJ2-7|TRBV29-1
CSVGTHAYEQYF
TGCAGCGTTGGGACTCACGCCTACGAGCAGTACTTC
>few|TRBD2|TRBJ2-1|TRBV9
CASSGSGTSGEQFF
TGTGCCAGCAGCGGCAGCGGGACTAGCGGTGAGCAGTTCTTC
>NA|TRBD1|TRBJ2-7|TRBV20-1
CSARGDSEQYF
TGCAGTGCTAGAGGGGACAGCGAGCAGTACTTC
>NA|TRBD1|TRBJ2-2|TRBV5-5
CASSSHTGVGELFF
TGTGCCAGCAGCTCCCATACAGGGGTCGGGGAGCTGTTTTTT
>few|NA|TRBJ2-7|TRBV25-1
CASSDGSYEQYF
TGTGCCAGCAGTGACGGTTCCTACGAGCAGTACTTC
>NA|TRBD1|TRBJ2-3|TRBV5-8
CASSRDRASTDTQYF
TGTGCCAGCAGCCGGGACAGGGCTAGCACAGATACGCAGTATTTT
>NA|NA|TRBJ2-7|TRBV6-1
CASSGGYEQYF
TGTGCCAGCAGTGGGGGCTACGAGCAGTACTTC
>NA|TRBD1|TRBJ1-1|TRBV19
CASSSGQGTEAFF
TGTGCCAGTAGTTCGGGACAGGGCACTGAAGCTTTCTTT
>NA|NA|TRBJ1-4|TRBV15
CATSRDRPGPNEKLFF
TGTGCCACCAGCAGAGATAGGCCAGGCCCTAATGAAAAACTGTTTTTT
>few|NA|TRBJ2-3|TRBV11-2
CASSLGRSTDTQYF
TGTGCCAGCAGCTTGGGACGGAGCACAGATACGCAGTATTTT
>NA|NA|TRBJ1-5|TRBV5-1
CASSPGLGTQNQPQHF
TGCGCCAGCAGCCCCGGCTTGGGGACTCAGAATCAGCCCCAGCATTTT
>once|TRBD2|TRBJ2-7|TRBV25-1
CASSEPGLGSYEQYF
TGTGCCAGCAGTGAACCGGGACTAGGCTCCTACGAGCAGTACTTC
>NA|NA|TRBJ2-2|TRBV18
CASSPRQFTGELFF
TGTGCCAGCTCACCACGCCAGTTCACCGGGGAGCTGTTTTTT
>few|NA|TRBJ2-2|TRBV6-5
CASRPGQNTGELFF
TGTGCCAGCAGACCCGGACAGAACACCGGGGAGCTGTTTTTT
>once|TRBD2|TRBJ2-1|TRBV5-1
CASSTSSGGYNEQFF
TGCGCCAGCAGCACATCTAGCGGGGGGTACAATGAGCAGTTCTTC
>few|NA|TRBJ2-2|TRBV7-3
CASSPGGGELFF
TGTGCCAGCAGTCCCGGGGGCGGGGAGCTGTTTTTT
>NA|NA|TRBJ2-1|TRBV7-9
CASSLAGGQNEQFF
TGTGCCAGCAGCTTAGCGGGAGGTCAGAATGAGCAGTTCTTC
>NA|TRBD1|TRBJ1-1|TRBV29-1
CSVEQGQGKTEAFF
TGCAGCGTTGAACAGGGACAGGGAAAAACTGAAGCTTTCTTT
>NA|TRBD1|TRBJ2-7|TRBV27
CASSFSGGPYEQYF
TGTGCCAGCAGTTTCTCAGGGGGCCCCTACGAGCAGTACTTC
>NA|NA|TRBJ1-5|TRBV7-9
CASSSIRSNQPQHF
TGTGCCAGCAGCTCTATACGGAGCAATCAGCCCCAGCATTTT
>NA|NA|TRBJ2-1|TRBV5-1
CASSLDLAVSSYNEQFF
TGCGCCAGCAGCTTAGATTTGGCAGTGAGCTCCTACAATGAGCAGTTCTTC
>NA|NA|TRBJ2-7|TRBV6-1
CASSEGQGTYEQYF
TGTGCCAGCAGTGAAGGGCAGGGAACCTACGAGCAGTACTTC
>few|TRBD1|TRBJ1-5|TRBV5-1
CASSPGTGAQPQHF
TGCGCCAGCAGCCCAGGGACAGGGGCTCAGCCCCAGCATTTT
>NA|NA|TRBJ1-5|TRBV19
CATKRTETNQPQHF
TGTGCCACCAAACGGACGGAGACTAATCAGCCCCAGCATTTT
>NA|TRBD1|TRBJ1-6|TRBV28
CASSLAGEGAASPLHF
TGTGCCAGCAGTTTGGCAGGGGAGGGGGCCGCGTCACCCCTCCACTTT
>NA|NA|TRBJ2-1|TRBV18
CASSPYTVSTYNEQFF
TGTGCCAGCTCACCCTACACAGTTAGTACCTACAATGAGCAGTTCTTC
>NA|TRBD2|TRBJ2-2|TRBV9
CASSPGLAGSSGELFF
TGTGCCAGCAGTCCCGGACTAGCGGGATCGAGCGGGGAGCTGTTTTTT
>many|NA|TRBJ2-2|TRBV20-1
CSAAGHGELFF
TGCAGTGCTGCGGGCCACGGGGAGCTGTTTTTT
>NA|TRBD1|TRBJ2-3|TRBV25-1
CASSPYRDRGIHTQYF
TGTGCCAGCAGTCCTTACCGGGACAGGGGCATACATACGCAGTATTTT
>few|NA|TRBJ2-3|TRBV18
CASSSMDTQYF
TGTGCCAGCTCATCTATGGATACGCAGTATTTT
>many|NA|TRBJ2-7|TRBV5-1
CASSPSGSWEYF
TGCGCCAGCAGCCCGTCTGGCTCCTGGGAGTACTTC
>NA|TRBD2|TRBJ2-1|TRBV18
CASSPGLAGGPDEQFF
TGTGCCAGCTCACCGGGACTAGCGGGAGGGCCAGATGAGCAGTTCTTC
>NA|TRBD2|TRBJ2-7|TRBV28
CASSLYRGGVGYEQYF
TGTGCCAGCAGTTTATATCGGGGGGGCGTCGGGTACGAGCAGTACTTC
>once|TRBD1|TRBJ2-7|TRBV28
CASSFPLGTGPSEQYF
TGTGCCAGCAGTTTCCCACTCGGGACAGGGCCCTCCGAGCAGTACTTC
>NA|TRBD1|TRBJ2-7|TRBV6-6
CASSLGQGDYEQYF
TGTGCCAGCAGTTTGGGACAGGGTGATTACGAGCAGTACTTC
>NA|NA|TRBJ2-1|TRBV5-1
CASSFTSYEQFF
TGCGCCAGCAGCTTTACTAGTTATGAGCAGTTCTTC
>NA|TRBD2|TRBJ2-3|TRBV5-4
CASSPGLAGDTQYF
TGTGCCAGCAGCCCGGGACTAGCGGGAGATACGCAGTATTTT
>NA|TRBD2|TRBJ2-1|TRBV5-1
CASSGGLAGSNEQFF
TGCGCCAGCAGCGGCGGACTAGCGGGAAGCAATGAGCAGTTCTTC
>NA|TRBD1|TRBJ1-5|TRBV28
CASSPGQRSNQPQHF
TGTGCCAGCAGCCCGGGACAGCGGAGCAATCAGCCCCAGCATTTT
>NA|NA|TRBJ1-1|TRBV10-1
CASSELEGGKAFF
TGCGCCAGCAGTGAATTAGAGGGAGGTAAAGCTTTCTTT
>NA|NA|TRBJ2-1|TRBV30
CAWRSRETTRVNEQFF
TGTGCCTGGAGATCTCGAGAGACTACCCGCGTCAATGAGCAGTTCTTC
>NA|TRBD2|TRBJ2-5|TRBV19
CASSIGRIAGGVRETQYF
TGTGCCAGTAGTATCGGTAGGATAGCGGGAGGAGTCCGAGAGACCCAGTACTTC
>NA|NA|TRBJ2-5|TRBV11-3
CASSQGDGPTETQYF
TGTGCCAGCAGCCAGGGAGACGGCCCTACAGAGACCCAGTACTTC
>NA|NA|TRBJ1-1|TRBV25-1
CASSSDGNTEAFF
TGTGCCAGCAGTTCCGACGGTAACACTGAAGCTTTCTTT
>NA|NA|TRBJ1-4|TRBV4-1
CASSQDTQANYEKLFF
TGCGCCAGCAGCCAAGATACCCAGGCGAACTATGAAAAACTGTTTTTT
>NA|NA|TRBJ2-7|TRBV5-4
CASSKSGEEQYF
TGTGCCAGCAGCAAGTCAGGGGAAGAGCAGTACTTC
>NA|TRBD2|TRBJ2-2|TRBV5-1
CASSPAGGPSGTELFF
TGCGCCAGCAGCCCAGCGGGAGGGCCTTCGGGGACGGAGCTGTTTTTT
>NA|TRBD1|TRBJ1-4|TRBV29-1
CSARTGGANEKLFF
TGCAGCGCTCGGACAGGGGGCGCAAATGAAAAACTGTTTTTT